This is a list of T cell receptor beta chains from one sample in a study of shared clonotypes between healthy human individuals. The table came from immunoSEQ multiplex PCR; TCRdb's copy has only in-frame clones and leaves some out. This table holds about 580,000 clones, roughly 98% found once. The sample taken for sequencing was naive CD8+ T cells sorted from blood. These receptors were taken from a man aged 30 to 39 in good health. CDR3s include the opening cysteine and the closing phenylalanine or tryptophan. The D gene is left open where the match is weak.

d_call j_call v_call cdr3_aa
- TRBJ2-7 TRBV13 CASSLGGGDEQYF
TRBD2 TRBJ2-7 TRBV9 CASSVSSGSYEQYF
TRBD2 TRBJ2-5 TRBV4-3 CASSQPGTSGSRAKETQYF
- TRBJ1-2 TRBV7-9 CASSLGDFNYGYTF
- TRBJ1-1 TRBV6-1 CASSVALGTEAFF
TRBD2 TRBJ2-7 TRBV5-4 CASRGTSSSFLGDEQYF
TRBD2 TRBJ2-5 TRBV7-9 CASSARLAGSQETQYF
TRBD2 TRBJ2-7 TRBV28 CASSLSAGDPYEQYF
- TRBJ2-1 TRBV4-3 CASSQGTVAHEQFF
TRBD1 TRBJ1-5 TRBV5-1 CASSFSGTDNQPQHF
- TRBJ2-1 TRBV12-5 CASGSDGRPYNEQFF
- TRBJ1-2 TRBV11-2 CASSLVSGDGYTF
- TRBJ2-7 TRBV2 CASSEWGTLSSYEQYF
TRBD1 TRBJ1-1 TRBV7-9 CASSSFHRGRMNTEAFF
- TRBJ2-5 TRBV28 CASVGDSETQYF
- TRBJ2-2 TRBV5-6 CASSSGLANTGELFF
- TRBJ2-7 TRBV18 CASSPSGFTYEQYF
TRBD2 TRBJ2-3 TRBV11-2 CASSLEGTSGSFSDTQYF
- TRBJ2-7 TRBV12-5 CASAFGVTSTHTYEQYF
- TRBJ1-2 TRBV7-6 CASSPDPGGSLYGYTF
- TRBJ2-4 TRBV18 CASSPPTEYKNIQYF
- TRBJ2-2 TRBV9 CASSGTGELFF
- TRBJ2-6 TRBV27 CASSIFSSGANVLTF
TRBD2 TRBJ2-7 TRBV7-8 CASSSLSSGIGYEQYF
- TRBJ1-1 TRBV2 CASKDTYEAFF
- TRBJ2-3 TRBV7-2 CASSLAMGDDTQYF
TRBD2 TRBJ2-7 TRBV27 CASSLVTPGGYEQYF
TRBD1 TRBJ2-1 TRBV27 CASRFLWTGDNEQFF
- TRBJ2-2 TRBV11-2 CASSLVAGTTGELFF
TRBD2 TRBJ2-1 TRBV27 CASTGLAGGPWYNEQFF
- TRBJ2-7 TRBV5-8 CASSLAGGPYEQYF
- TRBJ2-1 TRBV5-1 CASSLSFVDEQFF
- TRBJ1-2 TRBV6-4 CASSDSPGRLWDYTF
- TRBJ2-1 TRBV23-1 CASNIKSPASSSYNEQFF
TRBD2 TRBJ2-7 TRBV27 CASSLAGGVYEQYF
TRBD1 TRBJ2-3 TRBV5-6 CASSLAQGITDTQYF
- TRBJ2-5 TRBV29-1 CTGTDKETQYF
TRBD1 TRBJ2-7 TRBV7-9 CASSDVRGLSYEQYF
- TRBJ2-1 TRBV4-1 CASSQEGPGSFYNEQFF
- TRBJ1-2 TRBV19 CASSSGGASYYGYTF
- TRBJ2-2 TRBV11-2 CASSGGTGELFF
TRBD2 TRBJ2-1 TRBV29-1 CSAMGSGRYNEQFF
- TRBJ1-3 TRBV7-9 CASSFSRGGASGNTIYF
- TRBJ2-7 TRBV27 CASSPWDTPTYEQYF
- TRBJ2-7 TRBV6-6 CASSKDQGSRSYEQYF
TRBD2 TRBJ2-7 TRBV19 CASSSIGTSGSEQYF
TRBD2 TRBJ2-7 TRBV7-9 CASSAAGTSGPRTYEQYF
- TRBJ1-1 TRBV25-1 CASSLTQSTEAFF
TRBD1 TRBJ1-4 TRBV25-1 CASSERGTVGNNEKLFF
TRBD2 TRBJ2-7 TRBV10-3 CAISEWTSGSSYEQYF
TRBD1 TRBJ2-7 TRBV10-1 CASSELPGQGYEQYF
- TRBJ2-7 TRBV6-1 CASSVGRGMLYEQYF
TRBD2 TRBJ2-7 TRBV19 CASSPWTSGYEQYF